The 24 T cell receptor beta chains presented below share a single source sample, sequenced in a study of blood T cell repertoires in COVID-19. Repertoires were generated with immunoSEQ multiplex PCR, while TCRdb's copy carries only in-frame clones and drops some. This repertoire shows fewer than 300,000 clones, about 88% found once; its top ten account for around 1.6%. The source material was peripheral blood. The receptors originated from a human donor with COVID-19, enrolled during active disease. The donor label of this sample is uncertain.

J is TRBJ1-4 and V is TRBV11-2; D perhaps matches TRBD1 (5 bases). Trimming pared 5 bases from V and 8 bases from J, leaving 18 bases between. There are 15 residues in the CDR3. Germline lookup yields CDR1 SGHAT and CDR2 FQNNGV. CDR3 nucleotides: TGTGCCAGCAGCGCGATGCGCAGGGTCGGGGAAAAACTGTTTTTT. It codes for CASSAMRRVGEKLFF.

V usage is TRBV28 and J usage is TRBJ1-1, with D uncertain. Germline loops: CDR1 MDHEN, CDR2 SYDVKM. The CDR3 runs to 15 residues. Between the trimmed V and J ends, which lost 6 bases and 1 base, there was a span of 15 bases. The CDR3 is CASRYLTETNTEAFF. The CDR3 region has the DNA TGTGCCAGCAGATATCTTACAGAGACGAACACTGAAGCTTTCTTT.

V gene TRBV5-6 combines with J gene TRBJ2-1; 13 bases match TRBD2. V shed 4 bases, J shed 9 bases, and the junction held 7 bases outside the gene matches. The CDR3 totals 15 residues. Germline CDR1 SGHDT, CDR2 YYEEEE. This CDR3 is CASSQPGTSGIEQFF. The DNA of the CDR3 is TGTGCCAGCAGCCAGCCCGGGACTAGCGGGATTGAGCAGTTCTTC.

V is TRBV27 and J is TRBJ2-1, with D perhaps TRBD2 (7 bases). There are 16 residues in the CDR3. Germline CDR1 reads MNHEY; CDR2 reads SMNVEV (reference sequence). V lost 4 bases and J 8 bases, leaving 21 bases between the germline ends. CDR3 region: CASSSSRGRGFDEQFF. As DNA, the CDR3 is TGTGCCAGCAGTTCCTCTAGGGGGAGGGGTTTCGATGAGCAGTTCTTC.

The rearrangement uses TRBV27 and TRBJ1-5; 8 bases map to TRBD1. The CDR3 totals 13 residues. The germline V gene encodes CDR1 MNHEY and CDR2 SMNVEV (reference sequence). V shed 7 bases, J shed 3 bases, and the junction held 2 bases outside the gene matches. Here the CDR3 DNA reads TGTGCCAGCAAGGGACAGGACAATCAGCCCCAGCATTTT. Protein sequence: CASKGQDNQPQHF.

V gene TRBV7-2 combines with J gene TRBJ2-5; 12 bases fit TRBD2. Trimming took 2 bases from V and 5 from J; bases not matched to a gene: 6. Germline V gene sequence: CDR1 SGHTA, CDR2 FQGNSA. CDR3 size: 16 residues. The CDR3 protein is CASSLPGLAGQETQYF. The CDR3 DNA reads TGTGCCAGCAGCTTACCTGGACTAGCGGGACAGGAGACCCAGTACTTC.

Only one count was recorded for this clone. An end of the junction does not agree with germline; a read error may underlie this. This chain uses TRBV7-7 with TRBJ2-1; 10 bases match TRBD2. The CDR3 is 16 residues long. Germline CDR1 SSHAT, CDR2 FNYEAQ (reference sequence). The CDR3 DNA is TGTGCTAGCAGCCTCCAAGCGGGAGGGGGGTACAATGAGCAGTTCTTC. Amino acid sequence: CASSLQAGGGYNEQFF.

The rearrangement links TRBV5-1 to TRBJ2-7, with 12 bases identical to TRBD1. This CDR3 region has 15 residues. The V and J ends lost 4 bases and 6 bases, in that order; junction bases with no gene match: 8. Germline CDR1 is SGHRS and CDR2 is YFSETQ. In nucleotides, the CDR3 is TGCGCCAGCAGCAAAGGGACAGGGGGCATGGGCGAGCAGTACTTC. This encodes CASSKGTGGMGEQYF. The variable domain in full, with the rest retrieved from reference TRBV5-1 and TRBJ2-7, is KAGVTQTPRYLIKTRGQQVTLSCSPISGHRSVSWYQQTPGQGLQFLFEYFSETQRNKGNFPGRFSGRQFSNSRSEMNVSTLELGDSALYLCASSKGTGGMGEQYFGPGTRLTVT.

At least ten counts were recorded for this clone. This sequence joins TRBV28 and TRBJ2-7, with 8 nucleotides matching TRBD2. This CDR3 is built from 14 residues. The junction had 6 bases not matched to a gene; V was cut back by 7 bases and J by 1 base. Germline V gives CDR1 MDHEN, CDR2 SYDVKM. The chain's CDR3 is CASTSAGESYEQYF. DNA for the CDR3: TGTGCCAGCACCTCAGCGGGGGAGTCCTACGAGCAGTACTTC. The variable domain in full, with the rest retrieved from reference TRBV28 and TRBJ2-7, is DVKVTQSSRYLVKRTGEKVFLECVQDMDHENMFWYRQDPGLGLRLIYFSYDVKMKEKGDIPEGYSVSREKKERFSLILESASTNQTSMYLCASTSAGESYEQYFGPGTRLTVT.

V gene TRBV24-1 combines with J gene TRBJ2-2; TRBD2 agrees at 9 bases. Germline V gene data show CDR1 as KGHDR and CDR2 as SFDVKD. The junction had 3 bases not matched to a gene; V was cut back by 6 bases and J by 5 bases. The CDR3 has 14 residues. The CDR3 DNA sequence: TGTGCCACCAGTCGGGCGGGAGGGACCGGGGAGCTGTTTTTT. This codes for CATSRAGGTGELFF.

This clone showed up just a few times. The chain carries TRBV11-2 and TRBJ2-3; 10 positions match TRBD2. The CDR3 is made up of 18 amino acids. V dropped 1 base and J dropped 1; count of bases not matched to a gene: 8. Germline lookup yields CDR1 SGHAT and CDR2 FQNNGV. Here the CDR3 reads CASSLAVSGRPGTDTQYF. The CDR3 coding sequence is TGTGCCAGCAGCTTAGCGGTTAGCGGGAGGCCGGGCACAGATACGCAGTATTTT.

In its sample, this clone was seen once. The chain has TRBV28 and TRBJ1-4; D may be TRBD1 (6 bases). The V gene's germline CDR1 is MDHEN and CDR2 SYDVKM. This CDR3 has 16 amino acids. Trimming pared 5 bases from V and 7 bases from J, leaving 20 bases between. The CDR3 DNA is TGTGCCAGCAGTCAAACCTCCGGGACACGGGGTGAAAAACTGTTTTTT. Protein sequence: CASSQTSGTRGEKLFF.

This clone was picked up one time. This rearrangement joins TRBV19 to TRBJ1-2, with a possible D match to TRBD1 (5 bases). The V gene's germline CDR1 is LNHDA and CDR2 SQIVND (reference sequence). The CDR3 covers 11 residues. The V end lost 7 bases, the J end lost 8 bases, and 11 bases lay between the germline ends. The CDR3 loop is CASTGGGGYTF. The CDR3, as DNA: TGTGCCAGTACCGGGGGTGGAGGCTACACCTTC.

The chain links TRBV2 to TRBJ1-2; D gene unclear. Germline V gives CDR1 SNHLY, CDR2 FYNNEI. The ends were cut back, 4 bases at V and 2 bases at J, with 11 bases in the middle. There are 14 residues in the CDR3. CDR3 sequence reads: CASSGNRENYGYTF. CDR3 bases: TGTGCCAGCAGTGGCAATCGCGAAAACTATGGCTACACCTTC. Drawing the rest from reference TRBV2 and TRBJ1-2, the complete variable domain is EPEVTQTPSHQVTQMGQEVILRCVPISNHLYFYWYRQILGQKVEFLVSFYNNEISEKSEIFDDQFSVERPDGSNFTLKIRSTKLEDSAMYFCASSGNRENYGYTFGSGTRLTVV.

Comment on this clone: This same CDR3 is encoded by further DNA sequences in the sample. The rearrangement joins TRBV7-8 to TRBJ2-2, with 9 bases aligning to TRBD1. CDR3 length: 15 amino acids. The ends lost 1 base at V and 3 bases at J; junction bases unmatched: 0. Per the germline V gene, CDR1 is SGHVS and CDR2 is FQNEAQ. The CDR3 DNA reads TGTGCCAGCAGCTTAGGACAGGGGGACACCGGGGAGCTGTTTTTT. Translating it yields CASSLGQGDTGELFF. The full variable domain, its missing parts supplied by reference TRBV7-8 and TRBJ2-2, is GAGVSQSPRYKVAKRGQDVALRCDPISGHVSLFWYQQALGQGPEFLTYFQNEAQLDKSGLPSDRFFAERPEGSVSTLKIQRTQQEDSAVYLCASSLGQGDTGELFFGEGSRLTVL.

The rearrangement joins TRBV5-4 to TRBJ2-3, with unresolved D. The germline V gene encodes CDR1 SGHNT and CDR2 YYREEE (reference sequence). The CDR3 contains 15 residues. V dropped 5 bases and J dropped 2 bases, with 15 bases sitting between them. The CDR3: CASRPERLSTDTQYF. Here the CDR3 DNA reads TGTGCCAGCAGACCTGAGAGGCTGTCCACAGATACGCAGTATTTT.

This chain connects TRBV28 to TRBJ2-7, with TRBD2 matching over 15 bases. The length of the CDR3 is 16 residues. CDR1 is MDHEN and CDR2 is SYDVKM in the germline V gene. Here the CDR3 DNA reads TGTGGGACAATGGGGACTAGCGGGAGGCTTATCTACGAGCAGTACTTC. Encoded protein: CGTMGTSGRLIYEQYF.

This clone has more than one count but fewer than ten. This chain uses TRBV5-1 with TRBJ1-2, with TRBD1 matching 8 bases. Germline V gene lookup returns CDR1 SGHRS and CDR2 YFSETQ. Trimming removed 0 bases from V and 6 bases from J; junction bases left unmatched: 7. The CDR3 totals 15 residues. The CDR3 spells CASSLETGGIDGYTF. The CDR3 DNA is TGCGCCAGCAGCTTGGAAACAGGGGGGATCGATGGCTACACCTTC. The variable domain in full, with the rest retrieved from reference TRBV5-1 and TRBJ1-2, is KAGVTQTPRYLIKTRGQQVTLSCSPISGHRSVSWYQQTPGQGLQFLFEYFSETQRNKGNFPGRFSGRQFSNSRSEMNVSTLELGDSALYLCASSLETGGIDGYTFGSGTRLTVV.

The V gene is TRBV30, the J gene TRBJ1-2; D gene uncertain. Germline CDR1 is GTSNPN and CDR2 is SVGIG (reference sequence). This CDR3 has 15 amino acids. V was pared by 3 bases and J by 2 bases, with 16 bases between. In DNA form, the CDR3 reads TGTGCCTGGAGCGCATATAAAACGGGAAACTATGGCTACACCTTC. This encodes CAWSAYKTGNYGYTF. Full variable domain (outside the CDR3, taken from reference TRBV30 and TRBJ1-2): SQTIHQWPATLVQPVGSPLSLECTVEGTSNPNLYWYRQAAGRGLQLLFYSVGIGQISSEVPQNLSASRPQDRQFILSSKKLLLSDSGFYLCAWSAYKTGNYGYTFGSGTRLTVV.

V usage is TRBV30 and J usage is TRBJ2-1; TRBD2 agrees at 7 bases. The ends lost 5 bases at V and 0 bases at J; junction bases unmatched: 1. The CDR3 is 13 residues long. The germline V gene encodes CDR1 GTSNPN and CDR2 SVGIG (reference sequence). CDR3 in DNA: TGTGCCTGGGCGGGGGACTCCTACAATGAGCAGTTCTTC. Its protein product is CAWAGDSYNEQFF. The whole variable domain, filled in from reference TRBV30 and TRBJ2-1, reads SQTIHQWPATLVQPVGSPLSLECTVEGTSNPNLYWYRQAAGRGLQLLFYSVGIGQISSEVPQNLSASRPQDRQFILSSKKLLLSDSGFYLCAWAGDSYNEQFFGPGTRLTVL.

This clone occurred once. The V gene is TRBV7-2, the J gene TRBJ1-1, with D perhaps matching TRBD1 (5 bases). V was shortened by 1 base and J by 5 bases, with 14 bases between the two germline ends. Germline CDR1 SGHTA, CDR2 FQGNSA. This CDR3 contains 15 residues. CDR3 region: CASSLVVRGGTEAFF. In nucleotides, the CDR3 is TGTGCCAGCAGCTTAGTCGTTAGGGGTGGGACTGAAGCTTTCTTT.

The V gene is TRBV2, the J gene TRBJ2-7; 7 nucleotides align to TRBD2. The CDR3 runs to 15 residues. CDR1 and CDR2 from the germline V gene are SNHLY and FYNNEI. The V gene end was trimmed by 6 bases and the J gene end by 3 bases; junction bases not matched to a gene: 11. The CDR3 region is CASSPLLAIRYEQYF. DNA of the CDR3: TGTGCCAGCAGCCCCTTACTAGCGATCCGCTACGAGCAGTACTTC.

This clone has only a few counts. J is TRBJ1-1 and V is TRBV7-9; TRBD1 might be the D (6 bases). Germline V gives CDR1 SEHNR, CDR2 FQNEAQ (reference sequence). This CDR3 comprises 14 residues. V dropped 5 bases and J dropped 1 base, with 11 bases sitting between them. CDR3 residues: CASSRTQGNTEAFF. DNA of the CDR3: TGTGCCAGCAGCCGAACACAGGGGAACACTGAAGCTTTCTTT.

J is TRBJ1-1 and V is TRBV5-6; 8 bases fit TRBD1. CDR3 length: 15 amino acids. Looked up from germline, CDR1 is SGHDT and CDR2 is YYEEEE. V lost 4 bases and J lost 5; bases outside the gene matches: 10. CDR3: CASSTPGGWRTEAFF. In DNA, the CDR3 is TGTGCCAGCAGCACCCCAGGGGGCTGGAGAACTGAAGCTTTCTTT.